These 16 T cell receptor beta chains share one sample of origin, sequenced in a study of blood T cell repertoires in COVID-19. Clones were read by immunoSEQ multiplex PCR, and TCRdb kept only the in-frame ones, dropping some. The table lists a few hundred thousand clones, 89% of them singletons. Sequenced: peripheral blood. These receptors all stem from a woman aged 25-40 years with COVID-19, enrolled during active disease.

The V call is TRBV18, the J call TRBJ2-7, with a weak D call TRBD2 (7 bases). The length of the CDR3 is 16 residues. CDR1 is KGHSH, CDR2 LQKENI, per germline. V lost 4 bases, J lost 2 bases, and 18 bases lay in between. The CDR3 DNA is TGTGCCAGCTCACTTGGCGGGGGCGCAGCGGCCTACGAGCAGTACTTC. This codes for CASSLGGGAAAYEQYF.

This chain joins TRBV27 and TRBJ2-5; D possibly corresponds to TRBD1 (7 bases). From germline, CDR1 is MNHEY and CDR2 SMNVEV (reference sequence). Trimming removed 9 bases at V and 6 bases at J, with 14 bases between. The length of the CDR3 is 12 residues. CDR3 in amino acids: CASRGGGKTQYF. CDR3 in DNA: TGTGCCAGTAGAGGGGGCGGGAAGACCCAGTACTTC.

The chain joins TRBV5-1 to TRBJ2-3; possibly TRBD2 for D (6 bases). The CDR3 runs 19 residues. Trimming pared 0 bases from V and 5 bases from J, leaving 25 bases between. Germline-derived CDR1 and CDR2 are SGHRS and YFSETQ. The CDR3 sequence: CASSLAPHTRAGWEDTQYF. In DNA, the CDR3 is TGCGCCAGCAGCTTGGCCCCCCACACCAGGGCGGGGTGGGAAGATACGCAGTATTTT.

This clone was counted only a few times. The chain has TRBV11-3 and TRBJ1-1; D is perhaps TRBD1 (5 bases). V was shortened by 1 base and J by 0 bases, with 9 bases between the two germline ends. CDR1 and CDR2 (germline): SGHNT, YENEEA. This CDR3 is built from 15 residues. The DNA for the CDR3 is TGTGCCAGCAGCTTAGGGGCGGGGCTGAACACTGAAGCTTTCTTT. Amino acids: CASSLGAGLNTEAFF.

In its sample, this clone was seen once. DNA for the CDR3: TGTGCCAGCAGCTTGGTGGGACTGCTTAGCTCCTATAATTCACCCCTCCACTTT. It is translated as CASSLVGLLSSYNSPLHF. J is TRBJ1-6 and V is TRBV7-8, with a tentative D call TRBD1 (5 bases). V was trimmed by 3 bases and J by 0 bases, leaving 15 bases between them. The CDR3 loop spans 18 amino acids. Germline CDR1 is SGHVS and CDR2 is FQNEAQ. Full variable domain (remainder filled in from reference TRBV7-8 and TRBJ1-6): GAGVSQSPRYKVAKRGQDVALRCDPISGHVSLFWYQQALGQGPEFLTYFQNEAQLDKSGLPSDRFFAERPEGSVSTLKIQRTQQEDSAVYLCASSLVGLLSSYNSPLHFGNGTRLTVT.

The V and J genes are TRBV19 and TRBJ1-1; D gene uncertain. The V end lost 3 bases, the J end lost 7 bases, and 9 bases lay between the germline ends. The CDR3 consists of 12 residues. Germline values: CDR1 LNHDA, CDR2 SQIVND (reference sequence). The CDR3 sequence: CASSMGEGEAFF. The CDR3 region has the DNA TGTGCCAGTAGTATGGGAGAGGGTGAAGCTTTCTTT.

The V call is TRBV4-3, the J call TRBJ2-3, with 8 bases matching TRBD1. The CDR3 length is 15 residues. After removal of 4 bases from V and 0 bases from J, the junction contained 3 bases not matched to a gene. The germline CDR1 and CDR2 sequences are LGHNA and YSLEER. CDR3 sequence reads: CASSLRQGSTDTQYF. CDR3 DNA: TGCGCCAGCAGCCTGAGACAGGGGAGCACAGATACGCAGTATTTT.

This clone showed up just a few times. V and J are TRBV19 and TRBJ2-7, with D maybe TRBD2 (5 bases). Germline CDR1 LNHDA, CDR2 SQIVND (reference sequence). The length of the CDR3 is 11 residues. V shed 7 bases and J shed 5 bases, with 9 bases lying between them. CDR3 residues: CASINGDEQYV. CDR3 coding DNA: TGTGCCAGTATAAACGGGGACGAGCAGTACGTC.

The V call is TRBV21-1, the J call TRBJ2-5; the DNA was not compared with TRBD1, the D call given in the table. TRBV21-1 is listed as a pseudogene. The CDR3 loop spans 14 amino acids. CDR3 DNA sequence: TGTGCCAGCAGCAAACCAAGACAGTCAGAGACCCAGTACTTC. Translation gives CASSKPRQSETQYF.

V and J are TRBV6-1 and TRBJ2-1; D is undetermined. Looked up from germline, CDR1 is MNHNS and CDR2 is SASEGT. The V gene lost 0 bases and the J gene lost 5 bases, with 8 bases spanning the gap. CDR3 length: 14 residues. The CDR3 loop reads CASSEAGLNNEQFF. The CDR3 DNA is TGTGCCAGCAGTGAAGCTGGCCTGAACAATGAGCAGTTCTTC.

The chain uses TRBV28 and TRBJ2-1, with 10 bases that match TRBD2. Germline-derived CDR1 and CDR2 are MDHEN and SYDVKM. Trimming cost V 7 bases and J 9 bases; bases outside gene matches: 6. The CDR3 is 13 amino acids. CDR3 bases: TGTGCCAGCATCAGCGGGGGGGCTGTTGAGCAGTTCTTC. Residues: CASISGGAVEQFF.

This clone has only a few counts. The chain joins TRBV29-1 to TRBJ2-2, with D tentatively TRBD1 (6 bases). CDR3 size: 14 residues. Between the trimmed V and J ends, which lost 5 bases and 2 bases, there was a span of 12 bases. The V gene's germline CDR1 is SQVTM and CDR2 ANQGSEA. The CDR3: CSVSSGANTGELFF. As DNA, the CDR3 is TGCAGCGTTTCCTCAGGGGCCAACACCGGGGAGCTGTTTTTT.

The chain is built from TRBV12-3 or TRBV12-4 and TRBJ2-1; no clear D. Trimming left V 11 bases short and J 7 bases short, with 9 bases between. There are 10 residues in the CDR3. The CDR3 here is CAAQKNEQFF. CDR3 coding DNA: TGTGCCGCACAAAAAAATGAGCAGTTCTTC.

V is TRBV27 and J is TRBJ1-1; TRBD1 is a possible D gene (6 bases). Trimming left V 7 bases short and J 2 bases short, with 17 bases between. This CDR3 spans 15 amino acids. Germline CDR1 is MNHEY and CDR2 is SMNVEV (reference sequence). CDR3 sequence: CASNPKGVINTEAFF. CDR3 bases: TGTGCCAGCAATCCCAAGGGGGTGATAAACACTGAAGCTTTCTTT.

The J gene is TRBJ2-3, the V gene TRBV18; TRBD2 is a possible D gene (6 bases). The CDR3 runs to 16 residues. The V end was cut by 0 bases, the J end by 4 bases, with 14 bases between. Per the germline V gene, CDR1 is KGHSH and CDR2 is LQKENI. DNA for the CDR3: TGTGCCAGCTCACCACCGGCGGGGCCAGTGGCAGATACGCAGTATTTT. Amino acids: CASSPPAGPVADTQYF. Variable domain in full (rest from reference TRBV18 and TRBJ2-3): NAGVMQNPRHLVRRRGQEARLRCSPMKGHSHVYWYRQLPEEGLKFMVYLQKENIIDESGMPKERFSAEFPKEGPSILRIQQVVRGDSAAYFCASSPPAGPVADTQYFGPGTRLTVL.

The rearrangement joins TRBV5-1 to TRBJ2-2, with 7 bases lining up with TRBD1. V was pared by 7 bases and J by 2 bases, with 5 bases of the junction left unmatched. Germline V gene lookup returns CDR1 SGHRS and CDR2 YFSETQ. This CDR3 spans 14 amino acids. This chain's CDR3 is CASRGQFNTGELFF. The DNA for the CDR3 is TGCGCCAGCCGGGGACAGTTCAACACCGGGGAGCTGTTTTTT.